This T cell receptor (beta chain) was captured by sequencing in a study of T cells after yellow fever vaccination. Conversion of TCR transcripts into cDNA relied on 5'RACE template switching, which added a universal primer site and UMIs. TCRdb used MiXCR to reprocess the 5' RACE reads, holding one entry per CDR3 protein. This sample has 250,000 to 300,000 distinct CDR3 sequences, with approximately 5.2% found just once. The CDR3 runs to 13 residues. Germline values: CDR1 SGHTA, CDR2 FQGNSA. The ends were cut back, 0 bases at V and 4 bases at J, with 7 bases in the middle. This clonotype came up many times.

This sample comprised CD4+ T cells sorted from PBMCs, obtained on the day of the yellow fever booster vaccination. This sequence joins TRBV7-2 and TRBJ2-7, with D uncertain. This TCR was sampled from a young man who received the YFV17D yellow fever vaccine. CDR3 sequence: CASSLAGGYEQYV. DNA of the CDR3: TGTGCCAGCAGCTTAGCGGGCGGATACGAGCAGTACGTC.